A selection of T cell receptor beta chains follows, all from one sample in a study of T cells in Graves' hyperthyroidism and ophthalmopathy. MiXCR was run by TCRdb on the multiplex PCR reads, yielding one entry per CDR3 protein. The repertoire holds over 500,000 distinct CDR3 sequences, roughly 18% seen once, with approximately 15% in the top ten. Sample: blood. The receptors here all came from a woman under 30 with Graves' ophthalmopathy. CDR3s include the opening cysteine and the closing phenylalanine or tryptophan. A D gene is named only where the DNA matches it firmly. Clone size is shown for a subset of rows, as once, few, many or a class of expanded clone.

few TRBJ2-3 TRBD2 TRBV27 TGTGCCAGCAACCCCTTAGCGGGAGGGCTGACAGATACGCAGTATTTT CASNPLAGGLTDTQYF
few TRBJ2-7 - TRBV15 TGTGCCACCAGCAGATCGGCTCTCAGTATCTACGAGCAGTACTTC CATSRSALSIYEQYF
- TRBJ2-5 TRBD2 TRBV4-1 TGCGCCAGCAGCCAAGTTGATCTGGGACTAGTTCAAGAGACCCAGTACTTC CASSQVDLGLVQETQYF
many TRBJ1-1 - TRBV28 TGTGCCAGCAGTTTGCCTCAGGAAGGGGGGCTAAACACTGAAGCTTTCTTT CASSLPQEGGLNTEAFF
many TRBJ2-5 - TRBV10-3 TGTGCCATCAGTGATCAGGGAATGAGAGAGACCCAGTACTTC CAISDQGMRETQYF
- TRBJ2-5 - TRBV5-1 TGCGCCAGCAGCTTTTCCGGAGGAGGGGAGACCCAGTACTTC CASSFSGGGETQYF
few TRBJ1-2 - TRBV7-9 TGTGCCAGCAGCCGTCAGAGTGGCTACACCTTC CASSRQSGYTF
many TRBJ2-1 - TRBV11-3 TGTGCCAGCAGCATGGCAGGGACAAAGGACTATGAGCAGTTCTTC CASSMAGTKDYEQFF
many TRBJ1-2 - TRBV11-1 TGTGCCAGCAGCTTACCCGACAGCTATGGCTACACCTTC CASSLPDSYGYTF
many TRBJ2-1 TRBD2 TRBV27 TGTGCCAGCACCGGACTAGGCTCCTACAATGAGCAGTTCTTC CASTGLGSYNEQFF
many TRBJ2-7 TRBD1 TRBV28 TGTGCCAGCAGTTCCGGACAGGCCCGATCCGGGCAGTACTTC CASSSGQARSGQYF
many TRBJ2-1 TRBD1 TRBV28 TGTGCCAGCAGTGGCCGGGACAGGGTCGTCAATGAGCAGTTCTTC CASSGRDRVVNEQFF
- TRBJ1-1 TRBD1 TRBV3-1 TGTGCCAGCAGCCAAGATGGAACAGGGGCGTTGGGGGCTGAAGCTTTCTTT CASSQDGTGALGAEAFF
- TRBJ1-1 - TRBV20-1 TGCAGTGCCGTCGGGAAGAACACTGAAGCTTTCTTT CSAVGKNTEAFF
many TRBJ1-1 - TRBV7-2 TGTGCCAGCAGCTTTGAGTTTGAAGCTTTCTTT CASSFEFEAFF
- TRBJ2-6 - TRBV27 TGTGCCAGCAGTTTAGGTTCCTTCTCTGGGGCCAACGTCCTGACTTTC CASSLGSFSGANVLTF
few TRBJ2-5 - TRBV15 TGTGCCACCAGCAGAGATATTTGGGAGACCCAGTACTTC CATSRDIWETQYF
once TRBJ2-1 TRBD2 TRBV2 TGTGCCAGCAGTGGGGAATGGGCGGGAGGGGGAAATGAGCAGTTCTTC CASSGEWAGGGNEQFF
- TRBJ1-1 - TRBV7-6 TGTGCCAGCAGCGCTTCAGAGAACACTGAAGCTTTCTTT CASSASENTEAFF
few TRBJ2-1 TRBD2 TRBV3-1 TGTGCCAGCAGCGGACTAGCGGGAGGTACCTACAATGAGCAGTTCTTC CASSGLAGGTYNEQFF
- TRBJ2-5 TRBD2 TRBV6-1 TGTGCCAGCAGCTCCGGGACTAGCGGGGAAGAGACCCAGTACTTC CASSSGTSGEETQYF
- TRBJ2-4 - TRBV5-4 TGTGCCAGGGCCTACTTAGCCAAAAACATTCAGTACTTC CARAYLAKNIQYF
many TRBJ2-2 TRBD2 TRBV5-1 TGCGCCAGCAGCCCCACTAGCGCGAACACCGGGGAGCTGTTTTTT CASSPTSANTGELFF
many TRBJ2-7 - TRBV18 TGTGCCAGCTCACCAAACCGGGACCACGAGCAGTACTTC CASSPNRDHEQYF
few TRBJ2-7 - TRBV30 TGTGCCTGGAGTGGAGGAAGAACTGGCGAGCAGTACTTC CAWSGGRTGEQYF
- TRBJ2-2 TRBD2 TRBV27 TGTGCCAGCAGTCGCCTGAGCGGGAGGGCGGGGGAGCTGTTTTTT CASSRLSGRAGELFF
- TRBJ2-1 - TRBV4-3 TGCGCCAGCAGCCAGTCCGTCAACAGGGTGGGCAATGAGCAGTTCTTC CASSQSVNRVGNEQFF
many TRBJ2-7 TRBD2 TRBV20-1 TGCAGTGCTAAGGCCCCCAGCGGGATAGCCTACGAGCAGTACTTC CSAKAPSGIAYEQYF
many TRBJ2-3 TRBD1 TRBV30 TGTGCCTGGAGAAGGACAGGGAGCAGCACAGATACGCAGTATTTT CAWRRTGSSTDTQYF
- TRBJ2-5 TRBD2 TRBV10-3 TGTGCCATCAGTGATAGAAACAGGGCGGGAGGCATCCAGTACTTC CAISDRNRAGGIQYF
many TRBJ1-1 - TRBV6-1 TGTGCCAGCGGGGACACTGAAGCTTTCTTT CASGDTEAFF
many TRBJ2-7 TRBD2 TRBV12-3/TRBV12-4 TGTGCCAGCCGACGAGACGGGGGGACCTCCTACGAGCAGTACTTC CASRRDGGTSYEQYF
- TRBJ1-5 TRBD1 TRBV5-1 TGCGCCAGCAGTTCAGGGGGCTTGGATCAGCCCCAGCATTTT CASSSGGLDQPQHF
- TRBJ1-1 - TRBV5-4 TGTGCCAGCACCTCGGCGGCAGGGAACACTGAAGCTTTCTTT CASTSAAGNTEAFF
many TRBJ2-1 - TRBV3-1 TGTGCCAGCAGCCAGCGCACGAGGTACAATGAGCAGTTCTTC CASSQRTRYNEQFF
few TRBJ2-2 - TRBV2 TGTGCCAGCACCCTATTTAGCGTGAACACCGGGGAGCTGTTTTTT CASTLFSVNTGELFF
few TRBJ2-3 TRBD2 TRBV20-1 TGCAGTGCTAGACGGCGGGGGGGGAGCACAGATACGCAGTATTTT CSARRRGGSTDTQYF
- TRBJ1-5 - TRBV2 TGTGCCAGCAAAGGGCCAGGGAATCAGCCCCAGCATTTT CASKGPGNQPQHF
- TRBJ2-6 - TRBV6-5 TGTGCCAGCAGTTACGGCAGCACACACTCTGGGGCCAACGTCCTGACTTTC CASSYGSTHSGANVLTF
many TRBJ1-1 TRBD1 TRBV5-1 TGCGCCAGCAGCTTGGGGTTTGGACAGGCATTATCCATGAACACTGAAGCTTTCTTT CASSLGFGQALSMNTEAFF
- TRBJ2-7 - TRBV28 TGTGCCAGCAGTCAAGACAGGCTTTTCTCCTACGAGCAGTACTTC CASSQDRLFSYEQYF
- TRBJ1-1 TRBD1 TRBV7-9 TGTGCCAGCAGCTTAACCGGGACAGGGTCCACTGAAGCTTTCTTT CASSLTGTGSTEAFF